Reported below is one T cell receptor (beta chain). One end of the junction does not line up with germline, which may come from a read error. This sample is part of a study of PD-L1 blockade in urothelial cancer. Time point given: peripheral blood 6 weeks after treatment start. The length of the CDR3 is 13 residues. The V gene's germline CDR1 is KGHSH and CDR2 LQKENI. Clones were read by immunoSEQ multiplex PCR, and TCRdb kept only the in-frame ones, dropping some. Altogether approximately 50,000 clones are present, 70% to 90% being singletons, with the ten largest covering approximately 2.5%. The chain couples TRBV18 to TRBJ1-2; D gene ambiguous. This specimen consisted of PBMCs, obtained around atezolizumab (anti-PD-L1) treatment. The origin of this receptor is a man aged 60 to 75 with urothelial cancer. The CDR3 sequence is CVSSTTGVDGYTF. Here the CDR3 DNA reads TGTGTCAGCTCCACCACGGGTGTGGATGGCTACACCTTC.